These 25 T cell receptor beta chains share one sample of origin, sequenced in a study of human T cells and chemical hapten exposure. Using its own MiXCR run on the 5' RACE reads, TCRdb lists one record per CDR3 protein. The sample has 75,000 or so distinct CDR3 sequences, about 16% seen once. Unfractionated whole blood served as the source for total RNA extraction. These receptors were collected from a female donor in good health.

The V and J genes are TRBV5-1 and TRBJ2-7; D is possibly TRBD2 (6 bases). The CDR3 contains 14 residues. V was clipped by 0 bases and J by 5 bases, with 12 bases between them. CDR1 is SGHRS, CDR2 YFSETQ, per germline. CDR3 loop: CASSLGPGGDEQYF. CDR3 sequence (DNA): TGCGCCAGCAGCTTGGGCCCCGGAGGGGACGAGCAGTACTTC.

This clonotype was seen at least ten times. This rearrangement joins TRBV19 to TRBJ2-3; D gene uncertain. The CDR3 length is 14 residues. V shed 4 bases and J shed 5 bases, with 13 bases lying between them. Germline loops: CDR1 LNHDA, CDR2 SQIVND (reference sequence). The CDR3 loop reads CASSTGSRVDTQYF. The CDR3 coding sequence is TGTGCCAGTAGTACCGGGTCCCGCGTAGATACGCAGTATTTT.

The table lists this clonotype with a few counts. This sequence joins TRBV2 and TRBJ2-6; TRBD1 is a possible D gene (5 bases). There are 13 residues in the CDR3. V was trimmed by 8 bases and J by 2 bases, leaving 7 bases between them. Germline V gene sequence: CDR1 SNHLY, CDR2 FYNNEI. The CDR3 DNA is TGTGCCAGCCAGGGAACTGGGGCCAACGTCCTGACTTTC. This encodes CASQGTGANVLTF.

This clonotype has more than one count but fewer than ten. The DNA is omitted, as the CDR3 cannot be located on it reliably, and the CDR3 follows TCRdb's listing. The chain uses TRBV7-2 and TRBJ2-1; the table names TRBD2, a call not compared with the DNA. The CDR3 spans 16 amino acids, including both terminal residues. Germline V gene sequence: CDR1 SGHTA, CDR2 FQGNSA. This CDR3 reads CASSPKSAVGVGSQFF.

The chain employs TRBV6-5 and TRBJ1-1; D is unresolved. The CDR3 consists of 11 residues. Germline assignment: CDR1 MNHEY and CDR2 SVGAGI. The ends were cut back, 2 bases at V and 10 bases at J, with 8 bases in the middle. The CDR3 DNA sequence: TGTGCCAGCAGTTACCCCCCTTCAGCTTTCTTT. This gives the protein CASSYPPSAFF.

J is TRBJ2-1 and V is TRBV29-1; TRBD2 is a possible D gene (7 bases). Trimming took 8 bases from V and 4 from J, leaving 15 bases between them. The CDR3 extends over 13 amino acids. Germline V gene data show CDR1 as SQVTM and CDR2 as ANQGSEA. The CDR3: CSSGGGLYNEQFF. For the CDR3, the DNA is TGCAGCTCTGGGGGGGGCCTGTACAATGAGCAGTTCTTC.

The rearrangement joins TRBV24-1 to TRBJ2-1; TRBD2 matches 9 bases. Losses at the gene ends were 4 bases for V and 10 bases for J; bases not matched to a gene: 13. Germline V gene sequence: CDR1 KGHDR, CDR2 SFDVKD. This CDR3 has 16 amino acids. CDR3 loop: CATSDPTNFSGGEQFF. CDR3 bases: TGTGCCACCAGTGACCCCACAAATTTCAGCGGGGGGGAGCAGTTCTTC.

The rearrangement links TRBV7-2 to TRBJ1-4, with D hard to call. This CDR3 is 11 amino acids long. The germline V gene has CDR1 SGHTA and CDR2 FQGNSA. Trimming took 5 bases from V and 5 from J, leaving 3 bases between them. CDR3 sequence reads: CASSANEKLFF. The CDR3 DNA reads as TGTGCCAGCAGCGCGAATGAAAAACTGTTTTTT.

This chain connects TRBV21-1 to TRBJ2-7. TRBV21-1 is reported as a pseudogene. The CDR3 totals 15 residues. Here the CDR3 reads CASSKEGTTSYEQYF. As DNA, the CDR3 is TGTGCCAGCAGCAAAGAAGGCACAACCTCCTACGAGCAGTACTTC.

Many counts were recorded for this clonotype. The V gene is TRBV6-2 or TRBV6-3, the J gene TRBJ1-6; possibly TRBD1 for D (6 bases). Per germline, CDR1 MNHEY and CDR2 SVGEGT. V was clipped by 7 bases and J by 9 bases, with 19 bases between them. There are 15 residues in the CDR3. The DNA of the CDR3 is TGTGCCAGCAATCAGGGGAGCGACGCGGTTTCACCCCTCCACTTT. This sequence encodes CASNQGSDAVSPLHF.

This clonotype was seen only a few times. The rearrangement links TRBV20-1 to TRBJ2-7, with 10 bases matching TRBD2. V shed 3 bases, J shed 2 bases, and the junction held 10 bases outside the gene matches. This CDR3 spans 16 amino acids. Germline-derived CDR1 and CDR2 are DFQATT and SNEGSKA (reference sequence). CDR3 protein: CSARFGLAAHPYEQYF. CDR3 sequence (DNA): TGCAGTGCTAGGTTCGGACTAGCGGCTCACCCCTACGAGCAGTACTTC.

This clonotype occurred a few times. This CDR3 reads CASSLEGTGNSPLHF. The CDR3 DNA reads as TGTGCCAGCAGTTTAGAGGGAACGGGCAATTCACCCCTCCACTTT. The rearrangement uses TRBV12-3 or TRBV12-4 and TRBJ1-6; D uncertain. This CDR3 has 15 residues. V lost 1 base and J lost 7, with 11 bases in between.

The CDR3 bases are TGCAGCGTTAGAGGGTGGGACACTGAAGCTTTCTTT. Translation: CSVRGWDTEAFF. The V gene is TRBV29-1, the J gene TRBJ1-1; no clear D gene. V was shortened by 5 bases and J by 3 bases, with 10 bases between the two germline ends. Germline CDR1 is SQVTM and CDR2 is ANQGSEA. The CDR3 runs 12 residues.

This clonotype was seen repeatedly, ten times or more. The chain links TRBV9 to TRBJ2-2; D is ambiguous. CDR3 length: 15 amino acids. Trimming took 5 bases from V and 3 from J, leaving 14 bases between them. The germline V gene has CDR1 SGDLS and CDR2 YYNGEE. CDR3: CASSRYLRDTGELFF. DNA of the CDR3: TGTGCCAGCAGTCGATACTTAAGGGACACCGGGGAGCTGTTTTTT.

This clonotype was seen a few times. V usage is TRBV20-1 and J usage is TRBJ2-3, with 7 bases lining up with TRBD2. Germline V gene lookup returns CDR1 DFQATT and CDR2 SNEGSKA (reference sequence). V lost 3 bases to trimming and J lost 0 bases; unmatched junction nucleotides: 15. The CDR3 consists of 18 residues. The CDR3: CSASLASGVTLSTDTQYF. In nucleotides, the CDR3 is TGCAGTGCTAGTTTGGCTAGCGGAGTAACCCTTAGCACAGATACGCAGTATTTT.

The chain is built from TRBV20-1 and TRBJ2-7; unclear D gene. The CDR3 spans 13 residues. CDR1 is DFQATT and CDR2 is SNEGSKA in the germline V gene (reference sequence). Trimming stripped 6 bases from V and 3 bases from J, with 15 bases between. This chain's CDR3 is CSAPAEMNYEQYF. CDR3 DNA: TGCAGTGCCCCAGCCGAAATGAACTACGAGCAGTACTTC.

This clonotype was observed a few times. V usage is TRBV7-9 and J usage is TRBJ1-5; possible D gene TRBD1, 5 bases. V lost 0 bases, J lost 5 bases, and 14 bases lay in between. The CDR3 loop spans 16 amino acids. Germline V lookup: CDR1 SEHNR, CDR2 FQNEAQ (reference sequence). CDR3 sequence reads: CASSLAGTGEDQPQHF. CDR3 in DNA: TGTGCCAGCAGCTTAGCCGGGACTGGGGAGGATCAGCCCCAGCATTTT.

The rearrangement links TRBV6-1 to TRBJ1-2; D is undetermined. The CDR3 is made up of 13 amino acids. Germline V gives CDR1 MNHNS, CDR2 SASEGT. The V and J ends lost 3 bases and 6 bases respectively, with 11 bases between them. The CDR3 here is CASSDPASHGYTF. The CDR3 bases are TGTGCCAGCAGTGATCCTGCGAGCCATGGCTACACCTTC.

Only a few counts were recorded for this clonotype. The gene calls are TRBV7-6 and TRBJ1-4; D is unclear. This CDR3 is built from 17 residues. Trimming removed 0 bases from V and 0 bases from J, with 11 bases in between. The V gene's germline CDR1 is SGHVS and CDR2 FNYEAQ. This CDR3 reads CASSLARGATTNEKLFF. The CDR3 bases are TGTGCCAGCAGCTTAGCCCGGGGTGCGACAACTAATGAAAAACTGTTTTTT.

The genes are TRBV7-9 and TRBJ1-4, with TRBD1 identical over 9 bases. Trimming removed 5 bases from V and 7 bases from J; junction bases left unmatched: 5. Germline-derived CDR1 and CDR2 are SEHNR and FQNEAQ (reference sequence). The CDR3 contains 14 residues. The CDR3: CASSRQGVGEKLFF. The CDR3 bases are TGTGCCAGCAGCCGACAGGGGGTTGGTGAAAAACTGTTTTTT.

This clonotype was detected only a few times. V usage is TRBV6-1 and J usage is TRBJ1-3; D not certain. V was clipped by 3 bases and J by 0 bases, with 9 bases between them. This CDR3 has 15 residues. In germline, CDR1 is MNHNS, CDR2 SASEGT. The CDR3 loop is CASSEALYSGNTIYF. The CDR3 region has the DNA TGTGCCAGCAGTGAGGCCCTTTACTCTGGAAACACCATATATTTT.

This clonotype was picked up a small number of times. The genes are TRBV4-3 and TRBJ2-1; TRBD2 matches at 10 bases. The CDR3 loop spans 13 amino acids. The V segment lost 4 bases and the J segment 10 bases; nucleotides outside the gene matches: 4. Germline CDR1 LGHNA, CDR2 YSLEER. CDR3 sequence reads: CASSLLAGGEQFF. The CDR3 DNA follows: TGCGCCAGCAGCCTGTTAGCGGGGGGCGAGCAGTTCTTC.

This clonotype has more than one count but fewer than ten. The chain employs TRBV7-6 and TRBJ2-6; D possibly corresponds to TRBD2 (5 bases). Germline CDR1 is SGHVS and CDR2 is FNYEAQ. This CDR3 is built from 16 residues. V was clipped by 5 bases and J by 1 base, with 12 bases between them. As DNA, the CDR3 is TGTGCCAGCAGCAACTATAGGGAGTCTGGGGCCAACGTCCTGACTTTC. Translating it yields CASSNYRESGANVLTF.

This clonotype was recorded once. The chain is built from TRBV5-6 and TRBJ2-5; D is ambiguous. V lost 1 base and J lost 2, with 12 bases in between. The CDR3 runs to 15 residues. The germline V gene has CDR1 SGHDT and CDR2 YYEEEE. The chain's CDR3 is CASSLWVLGQETQYF. The CDR3, as DNA: TGTGCCAGCAGCTTGTGGGTGCTAGGGCAAGAGACCCAGTACTTC.

A few counts support this clonotype. The CDR3 here is CASSSLAGGGTDTQYF. CDR3 bases: TGTGCCAGCAGCTCCTTAGCGGGGGGAGGCACAGATACGCAGTATTTT. V gene TRBV7-2 combines with J gene TRBJ2-3, with 10 nucleotides matching TRBD2. The CDR3 spans 16 residues. From germline, CDR1 is SGHTA and CDR2 FQGNSA. Germline trimming cut 4 bases from V and 1 base from J; bases unmatched to any gene: 5. The variable domain in full, completed from reference TRBV7-2 and TRBJ2-3, reads GAGVSQSPSNKVTEKGKDVELRCDPISGHTALYWYRQSLGQGLEFLIYFQGNSAPDKSGLPSDRFSAERTGGSVSTLTIQRTQQEDSAVYLCASSSLAGGGTDTQYFGPGTRLTVL.